This passage covers 5 T cell receptor beta chains from one sample sequenced in a study of a mutant IDH1 vaccine in newly diagnosed glioma. Sequenced by immunoSEQ multiplex PCR; TCRdb stores in-frame clones only, minus some. Here the sample spans tens of thousands of clones, just under 90% being singletons. Their recognized antigens are unknown. The time point was: week 47, end of study. The vaccine gave 300 ug of a 20-mer mutant IDH1 peptide subcutaneously per dose. Sample: PBMCs, taken from a glioma patient whose treatment included an IDH1 peptide vaccine. The receptors originated from a woman in her 30s with glioma.

The chain is built from TRBV5-8 and TRBJ1-5, with D uncertain. Germline V lookup: CDR1 SGHTS, CDR2 YDEGEE. V dropped 5 bases and J dropped 2 bases, with 11 bases sitting between them. This CDR3 spans 14 amino acids. This CDR3 is CASRGRVGNQPQHF. The CDR3 nucleotides read TGTGCCAGCAGGGGGAGGGTGGGCAATCAGCCCCAGCATTTT.

In nucleotides, the CDR3 is TGCGCCAGCAGCTTGCGACAGGGGGCGGATAATTCACCCCTCCACTTT. Amino acid sequence: CASSLRQGADNSPLHF. This chain joins TRBV5-1 and TRBJ1-6, with 10 bases aligning to TRBD1. V trimming: 1 base; J trimming: 5 bases; junction bases outside the gene matches: 3. Germline values: CDR1 SGHRS, CDR2 YFSETQ. This CDR3 has 16 amino acids.

The V gene is TRBV7-3, the J gene TRBJ1-6; D ambiguous. The germline V gene encodes CDR1 SGHTA and CDR2 FQGTGA. CDR3 length: 15 residues. V dropped 2 bases and J dropped 7 bases, with 12 bases sitting between them. The CDR3 DNA sequence: TGTGCCAGCAGCTTAGAGATGGGCCGGAATTCACCCCTCCACTTT. Encoded protein: CASSLEMGRNSPLHF.

This clone appeared a single time. This chain uses TRBV7-9 with TRBJ1-1, with D possibly matching TRBD1 (5 bases). Germline lookup yields CDR1 SEHNR and CDR2 FQNEAQ (reference sequence). This CDR3 is 14 amino acids long. V gave up 5 bases and J gave up 4 bases, with 14 bases separating them. CDR3 protein: CASSPGRGPTEAFF. Here the CDR3 DNA reads TGTGCCAGCAGCCCCGGCCGGGGACCCACTGAAGCTTTCTTT.

This clone turned up a few times. The chain couples TRBV6-5 to TRBJ2-7, with D perhaps TRBD1 (6 bases). This CDR3 has 15 amino acids. V lost 3 bases and J 3 bases, leaving 15 bases between the germline ends. Germline lookup yields CDR1 MNHEY and CDR2 SVGAGI. CDR3 region: CASSYSPRTVYEQYF. CDR3 nucleotides: TGTGCCAGCAGTTATTCCCCTCGGACAGTCTACGAGCAGTACTTC.